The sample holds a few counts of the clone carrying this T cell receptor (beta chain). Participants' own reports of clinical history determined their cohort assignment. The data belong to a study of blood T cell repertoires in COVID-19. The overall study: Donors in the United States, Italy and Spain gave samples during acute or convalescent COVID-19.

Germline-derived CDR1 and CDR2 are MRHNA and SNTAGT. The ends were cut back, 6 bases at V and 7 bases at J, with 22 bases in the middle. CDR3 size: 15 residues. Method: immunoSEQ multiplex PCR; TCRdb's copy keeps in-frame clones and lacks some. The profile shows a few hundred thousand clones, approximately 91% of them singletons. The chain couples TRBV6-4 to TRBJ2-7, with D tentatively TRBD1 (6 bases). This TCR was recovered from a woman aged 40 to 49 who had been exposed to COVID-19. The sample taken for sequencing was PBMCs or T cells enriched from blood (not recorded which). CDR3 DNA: TGTGCCAGCAGCCCAGGGGAAGGGCCGTTCCAGGAGCAGTACTTC. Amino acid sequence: CASSPGEGPFQEQYF.